The 14 T cell receptor beta chains below were found in one sample sequenced in a study of blood T cell repertoires in COVID-19. The method was immunoSEQ multiplex PCR; TCRdb's version includes in-frame clones alone and lacks a portion of them. Of 190,000 or so clones listed, 65% to 90% were seen once; the top ten hold about 4%. The sample consisted of PBMCs or T cells enriched from blood (not recorded which). Receptors were obtained from a woman in her thirties who had been exposed to COVID-19.

This clone was seen a single time. The gene calls are TRBV12-2 and TRBJ1-1; whether TRBD1, the table's D call, matches the DNA was not checked. TRBV12-2 is reported as a pseudogene. CDR3 length equals 17 residues. The CDR3 DNA reads as TGTGCAAGTCGCTTAGACGGAGGACAGGGCGCTGAGAGAGGAGCTTTCTTT. Its protein product is CASRLDGGQGAERGAFF.

This clone was counted once. The chain is built from TRBV15 and TRBJ2-1, with 9 bases matching TRBD1. The CDR3 loop spans 14 amino acids. With V trimmed by 3 bases and J by 5 bases, 2 bases remained unmatched. Germline CDR1 LNHNV, CDR2 YYDKDF (reference sequence). The CDR3 here is CATSRGDRDNEQFF. CDR3 in DNA: TGTGCCACCAGCAGGGGGGACAGGGACAATGAGCAGTTCTTC.

This rearrangement joins TRBV2 to TRBJ1-1, with 8 bases lining up with TRBD1. The CDR3 length is 12 residues. Germline CDR1 is SNHLY and CDR2 is FYNNEI. Germline trimming cut 6 bases from V and 7 bases from J; bases unmatched to any gene: 4. The CDR3 nucleotides are TGTGCCAGCAGAAGCACAGGGGGTGAAGCTTTCTTT. It translates to CASRSTGGEAFF.

The sample holds one count of this clone. The CDR3 protein is CASRQAGAEKLFF. The CDR3 DNA is TGTGCCAGCCGACAGGCGGGAGCTGAAAAACTGTTTTTT. The chain links TRBV7-8 to TRBJ1-4; D is possibly TRBD1 (6 bases). The CDR3 length is 13 residues. Germline-derived CDR1 and CDR2 are SGHVS and FQNEAQ. V was clipped by 8 bases and J by 7 bases, with 14 bases between them.

This clone was seen a few times. The chain couples TRBV24-1 to TRBJ1-2, with TRBD1 matching over 10 bases. This CDR3 region has 16 residues. Trimming removed 3 bases from V and 6 bases from J; junction bases left unmatched: 9. Per germline, CDR1 KGHDR and CDR2 SFDVKD. CDR3 coding DNA: TGTGCCACCAGTGATACGCCCTCCGGGACAGGGGATGGCTACACCTTC. It translates to CATSDTPSGTGDGYTF.

The chain recombines TRBV2 with TRBJ2-3, with 8 bases that match TRBD2. CDR3 length: 15 residues. With V trimmed by 6 bases and J by 3 bases, 8 bases remained unmatched. CDR1 is SNHLY and CDR2 is FYNNEI in the germline V gene. Here the CDR3 reads CASSDGLATTDTQYF. The CDR3 coding sequence is TGTGCCAGCAGCGACGGACTAGCAACTACAGATACGCAGTATTTT.

The gene calls are TRBV27 and TRBJ1-2, with TRBD1 identical over 9 bases. CDR1 MNHEY and CDR2 SMNVEV come from the germline V gene (reference sequence). The CDR3 contains 14 residues. Trimming at V came to 5 bases and at J to 4 bases, leaving 5 bases not matched to a gene. The CDR3 spells CASSPQGQGYGYTF. Written as DNA, the CDR3 is TGTGCCAGCAGTCCCCAGGGACAGGGCTATGGCTACACCTTC.

This sequence joins TRBV2 and TRBJ1-5; D not resolved. The CDR3 consists of 14 residues. V lost 6 bases, J lost 2 bases, and 11 bases lay in between. Germline-derived CDR1 and CDR2 are SNHLY and FYNNEI. Here the CDR3 reads CASREDSGNQPQHF. DNA of the CDR3: TGTGCCAGCAGGGAGGACTCCGGCAATCAGCCCCAGCATTTT.

This clone showed up just a few times. The V and J genes are TRBV24-1 and TRBJ2-1; tentatively, D is TRBD2 (6 bases). Germline CDR1 and CDR2: KGHDR and SFDVKD. This CDR3 region has 17 residues. Deletions cut 4 bases from V and 1 base from J, with 16 bases between. Here the CDR3 reads CATSDPRTGGSYNEQFF. In nucleotides, the CDR3 is TGTGCCACCAGTGACCCTCGAACTGGAGGGTCCTACAATGAGCAGTTCTTC.

The chain couples TRBV29-1 to TRBJ2-7; D might be TRBD1 (5 bases). The CDR3 consists of 12 residues. Germline V lookup: CDR1 SQVTM, CDR2 ANQGSEA. Trimming took 3 bases from V and 5 from J, leaving 11 bases between them. The CDR3 DNA sequence: TGCAGCGTTGAGTCTAGACAGAACGAGCAGTACTTC. It translates to CSVESRQNEQYF.

This clone has more than one count but fewer than ten. The gene calls are TRBV6-5 and TRBJ1-2; D is unclear. V dropped 4 bases and J dropped 4 bases, with 10 bases sitting between them. The CDR3 runs to 13 residues. Germline CDR1 MNHEY, CDR2 SVGAGI. The DNA of the CDR3 is TGTGCCAGCAGTTCAACGGGTGCCTATGGCTACACCTTC. Its protein product is CASSSTGAYGYTF.

The chain combines TRBV3-1 (or the pseudogene TRBV3-2) with TRBJ1-2; possibly TRBD1 for D (6 bases). CDR1 is LGHDT, CDR2 YNNKEL, per germline (reference sequence). Between the trimmed V and J ends, which lost 2 bases and 5 bases, there was a span of 12 bases. CDR3 length: 14 residues. The CDR3 DNA reads as TGTGCCAGCAGCCAACGCGCAGGGGTGTATGGCTACACCTTC. Translation gives CASSQRAGVYGYTF.

V is TRBV27 and J is TRBJ2-7, with D possibly TRBD2 on 5 matching bases. The CDR3 runs to 15 residues. Germline V gives CDR1 MNHEY, CDR2 SMNVEV (reference sequence). The V and J ends lost 2 bases and 4 bases respectively, with 15 bases between them. The CDR3 loop reads CASSLVFGNKYEQYF. CDR3 bases: TGTGCCAGCAGTTTAGTTTTCGGGAATAAATACGAGCAGTACTTC.

This clone came up a few times. The J gene is TRBJ1-1, the V gene TRBV5-1, with D possibly TRBD1 on 5 matching bases. CDR1 and CDR2 from the germline V gene are SGHRS and YFSETQ. CDR3 length: 15 residues. V lost 4 bases and J lost 0, with 13 bases in between. CDR3 nucleotides: TGCGCCAGCAGCCCCGGGGGGAGCATGAACACTGAAGCTTTCTTT. This translates into CASSPGGSMNTEAFF.